The 18 T cell receptor beta chains presented below share a single source sample, sequenced in a study of blood T cell repertoires in COVID-19. Measured with immunoSEQ multiplex PCR; TCRdb has only the in-frame clones, and not every one. Here the sample spans roughly 130,000 clones, about 80% being singletons. Input material: PBMCs or T cells enriched from blood (not recorded which). Receptors were obtained from a man aged 50-60 years who had recovered from COVID-19.

This chain links TRBV7-3 with TRBJ2-1, with TRBD1 matching 7 bases. The CDR3 is made up of 16 amino acids. Trimming cost V 3 bases and J 0 bases; bases outside gene matches: 5. CDR1 and CDR2 (germline): SGHTA, FQGTGA. CDR3 coding DNA: TGTGCCAGCAGCTTGTATCAGGGGGTCTCCTACAATGAGCAGTTCTTC. Its protein is CASSLYQGVSYNEQFF.

The chain combines TRBV5-1 with TRBJ1-2, with 7 bases fitting TRBD1. This CDR3 region has 15 residues. Germline lookup yields CDR1 SGHRS and CDR2 YFSETQ. Germline trimming cut 0 bases from V and 3 bases from J; bases unmatched to any gene: 5. In nucleotides, the CDR3 is TGCGCCAGCAGCTTGGCCGGAACAGGGGACTATGGCTACACCTTC. It translates to CASSLAGTGDYGYTF.

The CDR3 reads CASSFYLRTGRSSYNSPLHF. The DNA of the CDR3 is TGTGCCAGCAGTTTTTACCTCCGGACAGGGAGGAGCTCCTATAATTCACCCCTCCACTTT. The rearrangement uses TRBV27 and TRBJ1-6, with TRBD1 matching 8 bases. Germline V CDR1 and CDR2: MNHEY, SMNVEV (reference sequence). The trim removed 3 bases at V and 0 bases at J, leaving 13 bases unmatched. The CDR3 has 20 residues.

The chain has TRBV19 and TRBJ1-1, with D perhaps TRBD1 (5 bases). V shed 1 base and J shed 2 bases, with 8 bases lying between them. The CDR3 covers 14 residues. Per germline, CDR1 LNHDA and CDR2 SQIVND (reference sequence). The CDR3, as DNA: TGTGCCAGTAGTATAGGGGGCTATAACACTGAAGCTTTCTTT. Protein: CASSIGGYNTEAFF.

The CDR3 DNA reads as TGTGCCAGTAGCGTTACAGGGAACTATGGCTACACCTTC. Protein sequence: CASSVTGNYGYTF. The chain links TRBV19 to TRBJ1-2, with a weak D call TRBD1 (6 bases). The CDR3 spans 13 residues. V was trimmed by 6 bases and J by 2 bases, leaving 10 bases between them. Germline V CDR1 and CDR2: LNHDA, SQIVND (reference sequence).

The chain recombines TRBV7-2 with TRBJ2-2; 10 bases match TRBD1. This CDR3 has 16 amino acids. Germline V gene lookup returns CDR1 SGHTA and CDR2 FQGNSA. V was clipped by 5 bases and J by 3 bases; unmatched bases: 6. CDR3 nucleotide sequence: TGTGCCAGCAGCCCGCGGGACAGGGGTGACACCGGGGAGCTGTTTTTT. It codes for CASSPRDRGDTGELFF.

This CDR3 reads CASSLAGGVAGNTIYF. The CDR3 DNA is TGTGCCAGCAGTTTAGCGGGGGGGGTCGCAGGAAACACCATATATTTT. The chain is built from TRBV28 and TRBJ1-3; perhaps TRBD1 as D (5 bases). Trimming left V 2 bases short and J 4 bases short, with 15 bases between. CDR3 length: 16 residues. The germline gives CDR1 MDHEN, CDR2 SYDVKM.

The J gene is TRBJ2-2, the V gene TRBV11-1, with D tentatively TRBD2 (5 bases). Germline V gives CDR1 SGHAT, CDR2 FQDESV (reference sequence). This CDR3 spans 13 amino acids. V lost 5 bases and J 5 bases, leaving 9 bases between the germline ends. The CDR3 region is CASSTTRTGELFF. As DNA, the CDR3 is TGTGCCAGCAGCACAACTAGGACCGGGGAGCTGTTTTTT. Variable domain in full (rest from reference TRBV11-1 and TRBJ2-2): EAEVAQSPRYKITEKSQAVAFWCDPISGHATLYWYRQILGQGPELLVQFQDESVVDDSQLPKDRFSAERLKGVDSTLKIQPAELGDSAMYLCASSTTRTGELFFGEGSRLTVL.

The genes are TRBV19 and TRBJ2-5, with D perhaps TRBD2 (6 bases). This CDR3 comprises 13 residues. In germline, CDR1 is LNHDA, CDR2 SQIVND (reference sequence). V dropped 3 bases and J dropped 7 bases, with 12 bases sitting between them. The CDR3 is CASSIGPGGTQYF. In DNA form, the CDR3 reads TGTGCCAGTAGTATCGGTCCCGGGGGGACCCAGTACTTC.

This clone was counted a few times. The chain employs TRBV9 and TRBJ2-7; D unresolved. The germline CDR1 and CDR2 sequences are SGDLS and YYNGEE. Between the trimmed V and J ends, which lost 0 bases and 1 base, there was a span of 11 bases. The CDR3 has 15 amino acids. CDR3 bases: TGTGCCAGCAGCGTAGGCCCAGACGGGTCCTACGAGCAGTACTTC. This gives the protein CASSVGPDGSYEQYF. Complete variable domain (other parts from reference TRBV9 and TRBJ2-7): DSGVTQTPKHLITATGQRVTLRCSPRSGDLSVYWYQQSLDQGLQFLIQYYNGEERAKGNILERFSAQQFPDLHSELNLSSLELGDSALYFCASSVGPDGSYEQYFGPGTRLTVT.

The chain employs TRBV19 and TRBJ1-2, with D uncertain. The ends were cut back, 5 bases at V and 4 bases at J, with 14 bases in the middle. The CDR3 is made up of 14 amino acids. CDR1 is LNHDA and CDR2 is SQIVND in the germline V gene (reference sequence). The CDR3 loop reads CASSRLEEGYGYTF. CDR3 DNA: TGTGCCAGTAGTCGCCTAGAGGAGGGCTATGGCTACACCTTC.

The chain couples TRBV3-1 (or the pseudogene TRBV3-2) to TRBJ2-5; 9 bases map to TRBD2. CDR3 length: 14 amino acids. The V gene's germline CDR1 is LGHDT and CDR2 YNNKEL (reference sequence). Unmatched junction bases numbered 9, after V lost 3 bases and J lost 10 bases. CDR3 amino acids: CASSHAGTSYVQYF. The CDR3 DNA follows: TGTGCCAGCAGCCATGCCGGGACTAGCTATGTCCAGTACTTC.

CDR3 DNA sequence: TGTGCCAGCAGTGGGACTCAAGGCACTGAAGCTTTCTTT. It codes for CASSGTQGTEAFF. The chain combines TRBV6-4 with TRBJ1-1; D call uncertain. CDR3 size: 13 residues. V was clipped by 4 bases and J by 4 bases, with 10 bases between them. CDR1 is MRHNA, CDR2 SNTAGT, per germline.

The genes are TRBV6-5 and TRBJ1-1; a possible D gene is TRBD1 (6 bases). This CDR3 comprises 14 residues. The V gene lost 10 bases and the J gene lost 3 bases, with 18 bases spanning the gap. Germline V gene data show CDR1 as MNHEY and CDR2 as SVGAGI. The CDR3 nucleotides read TGTGCCACTAGGGGGGGGAGGTTGGACACTGAAGCTTTCTTT. Its protein product is CATRGGRLDTEAFF.

This sequence joins TRBV7-6 and TRBJ1-1; 11 bases are shared with TRBD1. CDR1 is SGHVS, CDR2 FNYEAQ, per germline. V trimming: 1 base; J trimming: 4 bases; junction bases outside the gene matches: 5. The CDR3 consists of 16 residues. The CDR3 nucleotides read TGTGCCAGCAGCTTAGGGACAGGGGGCGCGGGCACTGAAGCTTTCTTT. Amino acids: CASSLGTGGAGTEAFF. Supplemented by reference TRBV7-6 and TRBJ1-1, the full variable domain reads GAGVSQSPRYKVTKRGQDVALRCDPISGHVSLYWYRQALGQGPEFLTYFNYEAQQDKSGLPNDRFSAERPEGSISTLTIQRTEQRDSAMYRCASSLGTGGAGTEAFFGQGTRLTVV.

The chain has TRBV6-5 and TRBJ1-5; 7 bases are shared with TRBD1. The CDR3 spans 15 residues. The V gene end was trimmed by 2 bases and the J gene end by 2 bases; junction bases not matched to a gene: 3. Germline-derived CDR1 and CDR2 are MNHEY and SVGAGI. CDR3 nucleotide sequence: TGTGCCAGCAGTTACGACAGGGTTGGCAATCAGCCCCAGCATTTT. It specifies CASSYDRVGNQPQHF.

The DNA of the CDR3 is TGCGCCAGCACAGGGACTGATACCTACGAGCAGTACTTC. Encoded protein: CASTGTDTYEQYF. V usage is TRBV5-1 and J usage is TRBJ2-7, with D perhaps TRBD2 (6 bases). V lost 6 bases, J lost 2 bases, and 12 bases lay in between. Germline V gene sequence: CDR1 SGHRS, CDR2 YFSETQ. There are 13 residues in the CDR3.

V is TRBV7-8 and J is TRBJ2-5; 9 nucleotides line up with TRBD2. Germline V CDR1 and CDR2: SGHVS, FQNEAQ. This CDR3 has 14 residues. The junction had 4 bases not matched to a gene; V was cut back by 5 bases and J by 3 bases. The CDR3 DNA reads TGTGCCAGCAGCCCGGTAGCGGGAGAAGAGACCCAGTACTTC. Translating gives CASSPVAGEETQYF.